This T cell receptor (beta chain) was profiled in a study of blood T cell repertoires in COVID-19. At the level of the study: COVID-19 samples collected from the United States, Italy and Spain covered acute and convalescent phases.

Per the germline V gene, CDR1 is ENHRY and CDR2 is SYGVKD. The V gene lost 4 bases and the J gene lost 5 bases, with 18 bases spanning the gap. The CDR3 is made up of 15 amino acids. The authors' processing: How many nucleated cells were present was estimated from reference gene primer amplification. Method: immunoSEQ multiplex PCR; TCRdb's copy keeps in-frame clones and lacks some. The DNA gave D and trimming, while V, J and clone size come from that table. Among about 220,000 clones listed, around four fifths were seen once. The sample consisted of peripheral blood. The chain links TRBV10-3 to TRBJ2-7, with D tentatively TRBD2 (6 bases). This TCR came from a man between 25 and 39 years old with active or convalescent COVID-19. CDR3 DNA: TGTGCCATCAGTGCAAACGGAGGGAAGGGAGACGAGCAGTACTTC. It translates to CAISANGGKGDEQYF.